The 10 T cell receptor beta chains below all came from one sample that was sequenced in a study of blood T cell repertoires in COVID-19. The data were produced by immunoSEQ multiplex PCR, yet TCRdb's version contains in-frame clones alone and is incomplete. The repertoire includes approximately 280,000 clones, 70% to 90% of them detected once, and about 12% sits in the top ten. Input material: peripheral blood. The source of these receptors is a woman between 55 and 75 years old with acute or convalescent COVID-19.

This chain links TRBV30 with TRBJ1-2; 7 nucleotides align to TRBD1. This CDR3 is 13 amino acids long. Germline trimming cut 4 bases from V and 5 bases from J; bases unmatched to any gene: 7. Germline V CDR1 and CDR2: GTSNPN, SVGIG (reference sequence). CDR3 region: CAWIGGQTYGYTF. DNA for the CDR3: TGTGCCTGGATCGGGGGACAGACATATGGCTACACCTTC.

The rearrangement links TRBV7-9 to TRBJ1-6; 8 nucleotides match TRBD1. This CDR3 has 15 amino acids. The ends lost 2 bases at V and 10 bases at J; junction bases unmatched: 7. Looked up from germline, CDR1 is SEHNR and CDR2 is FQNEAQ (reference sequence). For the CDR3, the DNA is TGTGCCAGCAGCTTAACGACAGGGGCCCACTCACCCCTCCACTTT. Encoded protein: CASSLTTGAHSPLHF.

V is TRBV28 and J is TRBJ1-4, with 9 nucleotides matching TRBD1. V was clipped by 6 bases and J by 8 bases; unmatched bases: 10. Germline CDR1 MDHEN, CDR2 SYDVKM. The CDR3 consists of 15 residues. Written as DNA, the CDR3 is TGTGCCAGCAGATTACCCGGGACAGGGATCGAAAAACTGTTTTTT. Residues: CASRLPGTGIEKLFF. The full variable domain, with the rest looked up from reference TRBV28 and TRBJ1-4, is DVKVTQSSRYLVKRTGEKVFLECVQDMDHENMFWYRQDPGLGLRLIYFSYDVKMKEKGDIPEGYSVSREKKERFSLILESASTNQTSMYLCASRLPGTGIEKLFFGSGTQLSVL.

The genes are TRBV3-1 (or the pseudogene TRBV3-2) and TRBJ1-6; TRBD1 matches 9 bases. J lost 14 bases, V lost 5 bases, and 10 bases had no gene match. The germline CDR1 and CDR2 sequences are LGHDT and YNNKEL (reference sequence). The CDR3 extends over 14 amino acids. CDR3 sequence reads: CASSLGTGCRALHF. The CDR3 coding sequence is TGTGCCAGCAGCTTAGGGACAGGGTGTAGAGCCCTCCACTTT.

Here the CDR3 DNA reads TGTGCCAGCAGTGCCTTAGGACAGGGGTTAGGAAACACCATATATTTT. This translates into CASSALGQGLGNTIYF. V gene TRBV27 combines with J gene TRBJ1-3; 9 bases line up with TRBD1. Germline CDR1 and CDR2: MNHEY and SMNVEV (reference sequence). This CDR3 region has 16 residues. V dropped 5 bases and J dropped 4; count of bases not matched to a gene: 9.

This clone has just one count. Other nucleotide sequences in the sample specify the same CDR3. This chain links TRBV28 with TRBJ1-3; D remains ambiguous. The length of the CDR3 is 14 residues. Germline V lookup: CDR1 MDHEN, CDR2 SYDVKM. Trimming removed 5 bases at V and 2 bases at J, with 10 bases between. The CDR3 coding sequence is TGTGCCAGCAGTCTTCAAGGAGCTGGAAACACCATATATTTT. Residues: CASSLQGAGNTIYF.

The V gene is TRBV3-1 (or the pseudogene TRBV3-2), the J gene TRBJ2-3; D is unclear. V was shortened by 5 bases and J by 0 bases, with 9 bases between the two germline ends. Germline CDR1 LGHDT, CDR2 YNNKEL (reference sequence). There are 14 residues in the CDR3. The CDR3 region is CASSSGFSTDTQYF. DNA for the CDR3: TGTGCCAGCAGCTCCGGGTTCAGCACAGATACGCAGTATTTT.

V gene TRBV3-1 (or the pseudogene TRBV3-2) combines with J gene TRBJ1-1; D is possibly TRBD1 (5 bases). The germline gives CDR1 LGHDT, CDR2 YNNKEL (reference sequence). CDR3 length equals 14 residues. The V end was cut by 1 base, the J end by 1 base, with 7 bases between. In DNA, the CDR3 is TGTGCCAGCAGCCAAGGGGGCCCGAACACTGAAGCTTTCTTT. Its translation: CASSQGGPNTEAFF.

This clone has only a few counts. The CDR3 coding sequence is TGCGCCAGCAGCTCAGGCGGGACTCCCGGCACTGAAGCTTTCTTT. Translating it yields CASSSGGTPGTEAFF. J is TRBJ1-1 and V is TRBV5-1; maybe TRBD1 (5 bases). The germline V gene has CDR1 SGHRS and CDR2 YFSETQ. CDR3 length equals 15 residues. With 3 bases removed from V and 4 bases from J, the gap between germline ends came to 16 bases.

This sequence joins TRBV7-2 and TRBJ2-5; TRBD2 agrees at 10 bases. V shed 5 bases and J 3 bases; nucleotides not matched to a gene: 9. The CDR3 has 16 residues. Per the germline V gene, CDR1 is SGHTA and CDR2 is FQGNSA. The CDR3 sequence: CASSQPSGGAEETQYF. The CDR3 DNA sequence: TGTGCCAGCAGCCAACCTAGCGGGGGAGCTGAAGAGACCCAGTACTTC.